This T cell receptor beta chain was recovered during a study of blood T cell repertoires in COVID-19. As for the study in general: Both acute and convalescent COVID-19 samples were obtained from the United States, Italy and Spain. PBMCs, B-cell-depleted T cells, or T cells provided the cDNA or gDNA that made up the material.

How the authors handled the data: Nucleated cell counts were estimated from reference gene primer amplification. The table came from immunoSEQ multiplex PCR; TCRdb's copy has only in-frame clones and leaves some out. Clone size and the V and J calls come from that table; the DNA yielded D and trimming. In the table there are some 70,000 clones, approximately 79% of which are singletons. V dropped 5 bases and J dropped 7; count of bases not matched to a gene: 8. This CDR3 region has 14 residues. In germline, CDR1 is SGHTA, CDR2 FQGNSA. This sequence originates from a woman in her forties or fifties with acute or convalescent COVID-19. Sequencing used peripheral blood. V is TRBV7-2 and J is TRBJ2-1, with 7 bases aligning to TRBD2. The CDR3: CASSPVLAANEQFF. CDR3 nucleotides: TGTGCCAGCAGCCCCGTCCTAGCGGCAAATGAGCAGTTCTTC.